Sequencing of this T cell receptor (beta chain) was carried out in a study of control samples from healthy donors and cancer patients. The V end was cut by 6 bases, the J end by 5 bases, with 11 bases between. The CDR3 covers 12 residues. Looked up from germline, CDR1 is SGHTA and CDR2 is FQGNSA. Only in-frame clones appear in the TCRdb table, and some are missing; sequencing was by immunoSEQ multiplex PCR. In the table there are some 160,000 clones, approximately 96% of which are singletons. The chain links TRBV7-2 to TRBJ2-7, with D unclear. The sequence was obtained from a woman aged 40-49 years in good health. Sequenced sample: blood. The CDR3 spells CASRLDLHEQYF. CDR3 nucleotides: TGTGCCAGCAGACTGGACCTCCACGAGCAGTACTTC.